This TCR beta chain was captured in a study of blood T cell repertoires in COVID-19 (TCRdb year 2020). For the study in its entirety: Samples covering the acute and convalescent phases of COVID-19 were provided by collaborators in the United States, Italy and Spain. Where available, HLA class I and class II types were obtained from metadata supplied by the sample provider rather than from assay-based typing. Subjects who had been exposed to COVID-19, were actively infected with it, or had recovered from it provided the deeply sampled blood TCRbeta repertoires that made up the dataset. Samples were obtained from the ongoing ImmuneRACE study (first 160 participants) and from approximately 1,200 subjects provided by 6 global collaborators. A de-identified subject ID, COVID-19 status, age in years and sex were almost always included in the sample metadata. The prospective study material was composed of cDNA or gDNA derived from T cells, B-cell-depleted T cells, or PBMCs. The repertoires were released in a freely available public database intended as a resource for research on the immune response to SARS-CoV-2.

Each collaborating institution followed its own protocols to collect whole blood in K2EDTA tubes. For TCRbeta analysis, collaborators shipped samples as frozen whole blood, isolated PBMCs, or DNA extracted from either of those sample types. Notes on this clone: This clone's antigen is unknown. One base away there is no much larger clone; base qualities are not given.

Trimming removed 4 bases from V and 1 base from J, leaving 11 bases between the germline ends. Taken from cysteine to phenylalanine, the CDR3 has 14 residues. The kept DNA is CDR3 alone, 42 bases in frame from the first base. According to the germline V gene, CDR1 reads SGDLS and CDR2 reads YYNGEE. General study outcomes and caveats: How much clinical and demographic metadata was included differed by source and by participant, and the metadata was provided uncurated.

TCRbeta CDR3 regions were amplified from genomic DNA by means of the immunoSEQ Assay, a bias-controlled multiplex PCR. On the authors' methods: The number of nucleated cells in each sample was estimated by amplification of reference gene primers within the assay. Sequence reads were collapsed and filtered to measure the absolute abundance of every unique TCRbeta CDR3 rearrangement. For each sample, productive Simpson clonality was calculated as the square root of Simpson's diversity index over productive rearrangements. TCRdb took over this immuneACCESS table, retaining in-frame rearrangements with V and J assigned. Such tables are incomplete; in checked studies, under half of the missing clones stem from an unresolved V gene, and the remainder is unexplained. V, J and clone size were drawn from that table, and D and trimming were deduced from the DNA. The sample profile shows just over 650,000 clones; 80% to 90% of them were found once. Over 0.2% of the sample rests with the top ten.

This chain joins TRBV9 to TRBJ1-2; the D gene cannot be named for sure. The receptor was isolated from a young woman with acute or convalescent COVID-19. The sequencing input was peripheral blood. The DNA is TGTGCCAGCAGCCTAAGTGATAGTAACTATGGCTACACCTTC. The translation is CASSLSDSNYGYTF. The CDR3 plus the reference TRBV9 and TRBJ1-2 genes for the other parts give the full variable domain: DSGVTQTPKHLITATGQRVTLRCSPRSGDLSVYWYQQSLDQGLQFLIQYYNGEERAKGNILERFSAQQFPDLHSELNLSSLELGDSALYFCASSLSDSNYGYTFGSGTRLTVV.